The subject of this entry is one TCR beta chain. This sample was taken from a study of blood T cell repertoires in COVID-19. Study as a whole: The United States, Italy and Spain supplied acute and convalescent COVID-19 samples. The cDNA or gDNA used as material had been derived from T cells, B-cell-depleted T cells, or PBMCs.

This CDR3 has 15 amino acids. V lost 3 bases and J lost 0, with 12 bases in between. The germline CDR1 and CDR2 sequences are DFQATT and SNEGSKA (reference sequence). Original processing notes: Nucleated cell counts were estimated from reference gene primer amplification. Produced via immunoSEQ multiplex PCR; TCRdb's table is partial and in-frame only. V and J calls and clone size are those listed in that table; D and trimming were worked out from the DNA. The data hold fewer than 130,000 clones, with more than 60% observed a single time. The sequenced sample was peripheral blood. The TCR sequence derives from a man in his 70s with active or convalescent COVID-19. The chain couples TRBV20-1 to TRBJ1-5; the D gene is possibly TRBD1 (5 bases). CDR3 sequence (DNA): TGCAGTGCTAGTCTGGGGCCAGATAGCAATCAGCCCCAGCATTTT. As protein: CSASLGPDSNQPQHF.